A single sample gave rise to the 20 T cell receptor beta chains below, sequenced in a study of identical twins. A single record per CDR3 protein comes from TCRdb applying MiXCR to the 5' RACE reads. The sample consists of 690,000 or so distinct CDR3 sequences, approximately 9% of them appearing once. The same data also contributed to another study, on yellow fever vaccine responses in identical twins.

Material: PBMCs. The receptors were sampled from a woman between 18 and 29 years old in good health.

This clonotype was counted between two and nine times. The V call is TRBV13, the J call TRBJ2-7, with 12 bases identical to TRBD2. Trimming at V came to 4 bases and at J to 2 bases, leaving 3 bases not matched to a gene. The CDR3 spans 15 residues. Germline assignment: CDR1 PRHDT and CDR2 FYEKMQ (reference sequence). The CDR3 sequence: CASSSGTSGPYEQYF. The CDR3 nucleotides read TGTGCCAGCAGCTCCGGGACTAGCGGGCCCTACGAGCAGTACTTC. Drawing the rest from reference TRBV13 and TRBJ2-7, the complete variable domain is AAGVIQSPRHLIKEKRETATLKCYPIPRHDTVYWYQQGPGQDPQFLISFYEKMQSDKGSIPDRFSAQQFSDYHSELNMSSLELGDSALYFCASSSGTSGPYEQYFGPGTRLTVT.

This clonotype was observed a few times. The chain has TRBV21-1 and TRBJ2-3; TRBD2, as called in the table, went unchecked against the DNA. TRBV21-1 is a recognized pseudogene. The CDR3 extends over 18 amino acids. CDR3: CASSKSIRSLAVQDTQYF. As DNA, the CDR3 is TGTGCCAGCAGCAAGAGTATTCGGTCGCTAGCGGTTCAAGATACGCAGTATTTT.

In its sample, this clonotype was seen a few times. The chain recombines TRBV5-1 with TRBJ1-4; no reliable D call. Germline V lookup: CDR1 SGHRS, CDR2 YFSETQ. The CDR3 length is 16 residues. V was cut by 0 bases and J by 0 bases, with 9 bases left in between. The CDR3 reads CASSLGDRSTNEKLFF. CDR3 DNA sequence: TGCGCCAGCAGCTTGGGGGATCGATCAACTAATGAAAAACTGTTTTTT. The complete variable domain, with remaining parts taken from reference TRBV5-1 and TRBJ1-4, reads KAGVTQTPRYLIKTRGQQVTLSCSPISGHRSVSWYQQTPGQGLQFLFEYFSETQRNKGNFPGRFSGRQFSNSRSEMNVSTLELGDSALYLCASSLGDRSTNEKLFFGSGTQLSVL.

This clonotype was detected a few times. The V call is TRBV6-1, the J call TRBJ2-7; 7 positions agree with TRBD1. After removal of 4 bases from V and 3 bases from J, the junction contained 9 bases not matched to a gene. Germline V gives CDR1 MNHNS, CDR2 SASEGT. This CDR3 has 15 residues. CDR3 sequence reads: CASSANRGWVYEQYF. CDR3 sequence (DNA): TGTGCCAGCAGTGCTAACAGGGGATGGGTCTACGAGCAGTACTTC.

At least ten counts were recorded for this clonotype. The J gene is TRBJ2-3, the V gene TRBV6-1; 9 bases fit TRBD1. The V gene's germline CDR1 is MNHNS and CDR2 SASEGT. V lost 6 bases to trimming and J lost 4 bases; unmatched junction nucleotides: 5. CDR3 length equals 14 residues. The CDR3 nucleotides read TGTGCCAGCAGCTCCAGGACAGGGGCAGATACGCAGTATTTT. Translating gives CASSSRTGADTQYF.

The chain has TRBV11-1 and TRBJ2-5, with D perhaps TRBD1 or TRBD2 (5 bases each). The germline V gene has CDR1 SGHAT and CDR2 FQDESV (reference sequence). The CDR3 contains 21 residues. Trimming pared 2 bases from V and 1 base from J, leaving 29 bases between. Here the CDR3 reads CASSLMLRGQTPTASQETQYF. CDR3 nucleotides: TGTGCCAGCAGCTTAATGTTACGGGGCCAAACTCCCACGGCAAGCCAAGAGACCCAGTACTTC.

This clonotype has more than one count but fewer than ten. The chain is built from TRBV5-1 and TRBJ2-3; 7 bases are shared with TRBD1. Per germline, CDR1 SGHRS and CDR2 YFSETQ. V gave up 5 bases and J gave up 0 bases; unmatched junction bases: 9. This CDR3 contains 16 residues. CDR3 sequence reads: CASSPDRAVSTDTQYF. DNA of the CDR3: TGCGCCAGCAGTCCAGACAGGGCGGTTAGCACAGATACGCAGTATTTT.

There are a few counts of this clonotype. The chain recombines TRBV29-1 with TRBJ1-1; TRBD1 matches at 9 bases. V was clipped by 7 bases and J by 5 bases; unmatched bases: 5. CDR3 length: 12 amino acids. Germline V gene data show CDR1 as SQVTM and CDR2 as ANQGSEA. The CDR3 here is CSGRQGGTEAFF. In DNA, the CDR3 is TGCAGCGGCCGACAGGGGGGGACTGAAGCTTTCTTT.

Turning to this clonotype: A read error may be the cause here, since a much bigger clone is one base away. For the CDR3, the DNA is TGTGCCAGCACCCTGGGACAGATGAACACTGAAGTTTTCTTT. Its protein product is CASTLGQMNTEVFF. V is TRBV7-2 and J is TRBJ1-1; 7 nucleotides match TRBD1. This CDR3 contains 14 residues. Germline assignment: CDR1 SGHTA and CDR2 FQGNSA.

The chain couples TRBV7-9 to TRBJ2-7; D is unclear. The CDR3 has 15 residues. Trimming stripped 1 base from V and 3 bases from J, with 13 bases between. CDR1 is SEHNR, CDR2 FQNEAQ, per germline (reference sequence). CDR3 coding DNA: TGTGCCAGCAGCTTAGGACCAAAAGAACTCTACGAGCAGTACTTC. Amino acid sequence: CASSLGPKELYEQYF.

Ten or more counts support this clonotype. The rearrangement uses TRBV3-1 and TRBJ2-5; D might be TRBD2 (5 bases). CDR1 and CDR2 (germline): LGHDT, YNNKEL (reference sequence). Trimming took off 1 base at V and 2 bases at J, with 14 bases between the two ends. This CDR3 comprises 16 residues. CDR3 nucleotides: TGTGCCAGCAGCCAAGTAATTCATCCGGGACAAGAGACCCAGTACTTC. This translates into CASSQVIHPGQETQYF.

V gene TRBV10-3 combines with J gene TRBJ2-5; D is uncertain. In germline, CDR1 is ENHRY, CDR2 SYGVKD. V was cut by 6 bases and J by 1 base, with 6 bases left in between. The CDR3 covers 12 residues. For the CDR3, the DNA is TGTGCCATCAGCGGGTTCCAAGAGACCCAGTACTTC. Translating gives CAISGFQETQYF.

J is TRBJ2-1 and V is TRBV29-1; 9 nucleotides line up with TRBD2. Germline V gives CDR1 SQVTM, CDR2 ANQGSEA. The CDR3 is made up of 16 amino acids. V dropped 6 bases and J dropped 8; count of bases not matched to a gene: 17. The CDR3 loop reads CSVGLAGEGGSDEQFF. The DNA for the CDR3 is TGCAGCGTGGGTTTAGCGGGAGAGGGCGGTAGCGATGAGCAGTTCTTC.

This clonotype was recorded at least ten times. The chain recombines TRBV12-3 or TRBV12-4 with TRBJ2-7; no clear D. V lost 3 bases to trimming and J lost 6 bases, with 6 bases between them. The CDR3 length is 11 residues. DNA for the CDR3: TGTGCCAGCAGTTTTAGGCGCGAGCAGTACTTC. This codes for CASSFRREQYF.

Only a few counts were recorded for this clonotype. The rearrangement links TRBV29-1 to TRBJ2-1; D gene unclear. CDR1 and CDR2 (germline): SQVTM, ANQGSEA. The CDR3 has 14 residues. The V end lost 7 bases, the J end lost 0 bases, and 13 bases lay between the germline ends. CDR3 nucleotide sequence: TGCAGCGCCCCCCCTGCCAGCTCCTACAATGAGCAGTTCTTC. It codes for CSAPPASSYNEQFF.

The rearrangement links TRBV6-4 to TRBJ2-3; 16 bases match TRBD2. Trimming cost V 2 bases and J 4 bases; bases outside gene matches: 3. The CDR3 sequence is 17 residues long. Germline CDR1 MRHNA, CDR2 SNTAGT. CDR3: CASSDTGTSGGADTQYF. The CDR3 nucleotides are TGTGCCAGCAGTGACACCGGGACTAGCGGGGGGGCAGATACGCAGTATTTT.

The chain has TRBV5-1 and TRBJ2-7; TRBD1 aligns across 8 bases. Unmatched junction bases numbered 7, after V lost 4 bases and J lost 4 bases. This CDR3 is built from 14 residues. Per germline, CDR1 SGHRS and CDR2 YFSETQ. The CDR3 DNA is TGCGCCAGCAGCGGGGACAGGAGACCTTACGAGCAGTACTTC. This codes for CASSGDRRPYEQYF. The entire variable domain, with the rest obtained from reference TRBV5-1 and TRBJ2-7, is as follows: KAGVTQTPRYLIKTRGQQVTLSCSPISGHRSVSWYQQTPGQGLQFLFEYFSETQRNKGNFPGRFSGRQFSNSRSEMNVSTLELGDSALYLCASSGDRRPYEQYFGPGTRLTVT.

This clonotype appeared a few times. The rearrangement links TRBV7-9 to TRBJ2-5; D possibly corresponds to TRBD2 (6 bases). Per the germline V gene, CDR1 is SEHNR and CDR2 is FQNEAQ (reference sequence). The CDR3 runs to 16 residues. V was shortened by 1 base and J by 0 bases, with 12 bases between the two germline ends. CDR3: CASSLGLARYQETQYF. The CDR3 DNA reads TGTGCCAGCAGCTTAGGCCTAGCGCGATACCAAGAGACCCAGTACTTC.

This clonotype was picked up a small number of times. The V call is TRBV3-1, the J call TRBJ2-3; 7 bases are shared with TRBD2. The CDR3 runs 15 residues. Germline V gene data show CDR1 as LGHDT and CDR2 as YNNKEL (reference sequence). V shed 4 bases and J 5 bases; nucleotides not matched to a gene: 9. The CDR3 reads CASSLAGGWEDTQYF. CDR3 in DNA: TGTGCCAGCAGCCTAGCGGGTGGTTGGGAAGATACGCAGTATTTT.

At least ten counts were recorded for this clonotype. The chain employs TRBV21-1 and TRBJ2-6. TRBV21-1 is designated a pseudogene. This CDR3 has 15 amino acids. In DNA form, the CDR3 reads TGTGCCAGCCCCAATTCCCGCTCTGGGGCCAACGTCCTGACTTTC. Translated: CASPNSRSGANVLTF.